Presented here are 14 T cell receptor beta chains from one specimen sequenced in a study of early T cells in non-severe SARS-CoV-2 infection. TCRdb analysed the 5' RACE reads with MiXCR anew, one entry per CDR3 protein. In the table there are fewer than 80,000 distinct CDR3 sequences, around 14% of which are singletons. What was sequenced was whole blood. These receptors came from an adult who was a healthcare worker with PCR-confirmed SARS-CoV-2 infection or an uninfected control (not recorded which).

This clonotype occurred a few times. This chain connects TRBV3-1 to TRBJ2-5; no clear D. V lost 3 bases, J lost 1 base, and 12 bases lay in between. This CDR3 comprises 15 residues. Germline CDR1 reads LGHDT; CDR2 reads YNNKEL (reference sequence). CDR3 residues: CASSHRRPIQETQYF. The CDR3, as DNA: TGTGCCAGCAGCCACCGCAGACCCATCCAAGAGACCCAGTACTTC.

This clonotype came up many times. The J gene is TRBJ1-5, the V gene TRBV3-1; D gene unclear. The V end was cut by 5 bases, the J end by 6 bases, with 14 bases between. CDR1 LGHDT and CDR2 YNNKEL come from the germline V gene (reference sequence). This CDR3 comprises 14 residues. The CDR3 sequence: CASSKGLGVQPQHF. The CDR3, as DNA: TGTGCCAGCAGCAAAGGGTTGGGTGTTCAGCCCCAGCATTTT. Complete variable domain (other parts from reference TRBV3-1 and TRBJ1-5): DTAVSQTPKYLVTQMGNDKSIKCEQNLGHDTMYWYKQDSKKFLKIMFSYNNKELIINETVPNRFSPKSPDKAHLNLHINSLELGDSAVYFCASSKGLGVQPQHFGDGTRLSIL.

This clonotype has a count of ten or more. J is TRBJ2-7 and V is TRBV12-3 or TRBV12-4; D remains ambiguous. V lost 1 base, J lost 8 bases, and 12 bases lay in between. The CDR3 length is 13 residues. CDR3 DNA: TGTGCCAGCAGTTTAGTGTCGGCCCGTCAGCAGTACTTC. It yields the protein CASSLVSARQQYF.

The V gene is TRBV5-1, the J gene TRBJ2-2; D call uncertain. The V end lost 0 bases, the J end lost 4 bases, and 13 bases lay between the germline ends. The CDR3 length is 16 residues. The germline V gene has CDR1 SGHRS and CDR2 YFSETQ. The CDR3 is CASSLGLTLSTGELFF. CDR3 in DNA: TGCGCCAGCAGCTTGGGTCTTACTTTAAGCACCGGGGAGCTGTTTTTT. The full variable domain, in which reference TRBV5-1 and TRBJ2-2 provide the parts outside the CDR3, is KAGVTQTPRYLIKTRGQQVTLSCSPISGHRSVSWYQQTPGQGLQFLFEYFSETQRNKGNFPGRFSGRQFSNSRSEMNVSTLELGDSALYLCASSLGLTLSTGELFFGEGSRLTVL.

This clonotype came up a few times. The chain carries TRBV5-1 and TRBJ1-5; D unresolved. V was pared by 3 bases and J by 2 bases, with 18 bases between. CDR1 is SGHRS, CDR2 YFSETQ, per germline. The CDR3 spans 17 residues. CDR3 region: CASSSASENRGNQPQHF. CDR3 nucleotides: TGCGCCAGCAGCTCGGCCAGCGAAAACCGGGGCAATCAGCCCCAGCATTTT.

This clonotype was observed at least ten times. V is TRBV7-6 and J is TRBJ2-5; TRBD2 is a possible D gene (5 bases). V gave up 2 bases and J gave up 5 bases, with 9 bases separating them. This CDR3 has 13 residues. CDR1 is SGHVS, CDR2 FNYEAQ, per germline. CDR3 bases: TGTGCCAGCAGCTTAAGGACTGTGGAGACCCAGTACTTC. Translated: CASSLRTVETQYF.

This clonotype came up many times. The CDR3 sequence: CATSSGPRYAEQFF. The CDR3 DNA reads TGTGCCACCAGTTCGGGACCCCGTTACGCTGAGCAGTTCTTC. V and J are TRBV24-1 and TRBJ2-1; TRBD1 or TRBD2 may be the D gene (5 bases each). V was cut by 6 bases and J by 9 bases, with 17 bases left in between. This CDR3 comprises 14 residues. Germline loops: CDR1 KGHDR, CDR2 SFDVKD.

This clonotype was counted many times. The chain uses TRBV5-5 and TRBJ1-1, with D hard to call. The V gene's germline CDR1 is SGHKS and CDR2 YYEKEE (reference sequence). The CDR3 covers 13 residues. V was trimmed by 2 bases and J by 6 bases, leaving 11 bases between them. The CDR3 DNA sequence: TGTGCCAGCAGCTTCACCGGGTATGCTGAAGCTTTCTTT. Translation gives CASSFTGYAEAFF.

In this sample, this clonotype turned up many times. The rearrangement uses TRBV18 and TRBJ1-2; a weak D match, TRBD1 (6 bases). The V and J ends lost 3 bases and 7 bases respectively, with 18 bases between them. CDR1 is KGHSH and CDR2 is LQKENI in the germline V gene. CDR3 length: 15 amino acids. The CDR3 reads CASSPTGRGGFGYTF. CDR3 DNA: TGTGCCAGCTCACCTACGGGCAGGGGAGGATTTGGCTACACCTTC.

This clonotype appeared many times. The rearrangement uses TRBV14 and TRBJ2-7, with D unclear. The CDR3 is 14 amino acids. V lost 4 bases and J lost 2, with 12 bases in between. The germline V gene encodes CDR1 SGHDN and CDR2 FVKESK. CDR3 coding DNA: TGTGCCAGCAGCCCCCCCACGGAAACCTACGAGCAGTACTTC. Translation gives CASSPPTETYEQYF.

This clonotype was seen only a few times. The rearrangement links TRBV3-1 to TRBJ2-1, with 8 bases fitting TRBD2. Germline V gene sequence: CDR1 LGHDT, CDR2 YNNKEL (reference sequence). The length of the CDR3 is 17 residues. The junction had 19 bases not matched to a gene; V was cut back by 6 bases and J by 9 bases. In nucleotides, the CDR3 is TGTGCCAGCAGTCACTACAAACTAGCGGCCCCCCTCACTGAGCAGTTCTTC. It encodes CASSHYKLAAPLTEQFF.

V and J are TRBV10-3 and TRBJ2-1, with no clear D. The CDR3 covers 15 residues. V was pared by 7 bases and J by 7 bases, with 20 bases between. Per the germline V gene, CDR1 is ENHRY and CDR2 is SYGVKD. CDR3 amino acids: CAITPVARTWNEQFF. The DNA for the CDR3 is TGTGCCATCACCCCGGTGGCCCGGACGTGGAATGAGCAGTTCTTC.

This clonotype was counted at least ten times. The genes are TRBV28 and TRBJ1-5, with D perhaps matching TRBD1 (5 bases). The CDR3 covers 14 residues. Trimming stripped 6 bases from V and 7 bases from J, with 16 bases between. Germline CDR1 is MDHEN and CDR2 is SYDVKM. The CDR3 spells CASRGVGVGQPQHF. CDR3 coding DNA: TGTGCCAGCAGGGGGGTTGGGGTCGGACAGCCCCAGCATTTT.

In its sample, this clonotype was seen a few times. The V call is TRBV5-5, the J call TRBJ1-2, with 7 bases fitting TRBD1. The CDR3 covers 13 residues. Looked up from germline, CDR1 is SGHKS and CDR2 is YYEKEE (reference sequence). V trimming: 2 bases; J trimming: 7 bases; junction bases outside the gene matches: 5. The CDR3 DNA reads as TGTGCCAGCAGCTTTAGGACAGGCTTTGGCTACACCTTC. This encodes CASSFRTGFGYTF.